The T cell receptor beta chain under discussion was sequenced for a study of CD8+CD57+ T cells in acquired aplastic anemia. Genomic DNA constituted the template upon which TCR beta VDJ and CDR3 profiling was performed. Each CDR3 protein is one row after TCRdb ran MiXCR on the reads. The table includes about 190,000 distinct CDR3 sequences, about three fifths detected once. The CDR3 sequence is 16 residues long. Trimming took off 4 bases at V and 5 bases at J, with 21 bases between the two ends. The germline CDR1 and CDR2 sequences are SGDLS and YYNGEE. The TCR comes from a human donor with severe aplastic anemia or a healthy control (not recorded which). J is TRBJ1-2 and V is TRBV9; maybe TRBD1 (6 bases). Sequencing was done on a sample of sorted CD4+, CD8+, or CD8+CD57+ T cells (not recorded which) from PBMCs. CDR3 residues: CASSPPYVQGEYGYTF. The CDR3 DNA reads as TGTGCCAGCAGCCCACCGTACGTACAGGGCGAATATGGCTACACCTTC.